This is a list of T cell receptor beta chains from one sample in a study of T cells of healthy individuals. TCRdb independently ran MiXCR on the 5' RACE reads; one entry per CDR3 protein. The repertoire includes roughly 76,000 distinct CDR3 sequences, roughly 5.1% of them detected once, and about 7.5% sits in the top ten. The receptor source for this set is a female donor in good health. The conserved cysteine and the conserved F or W are not part of the CDR3 here. The order of the fields is V gene, CDR3 protein.

TRBV5-1 | ASSFQNRDEQF
TRBV10-3 | AISFSASGTTNTGELF
TRBV7-3 | ASSLGQPNTGELF
TRBV27 | ASSFLRSGSVNEQF
TRBV7-9 | ASSHVQGTATEAF
TRBV7-2 | ASSLWSLAAGKEDTQY
TRBV10-3 | AITMREGRGELF
TRBV4-3 | ASSQVPSGRSEQF
TRBV4-1 | ASSQRVSGSSGANVLT
TRBV16 | ASIPRQDWNSPLH
TRBV20-1 | SARDTVAGGEQF
TRBV6-1 | ASSETGSYEQY
TRBV19 | ASSTRDSSNYGYT
TRBV12-3/TRBV12-4 | ASSSQTGRNQPQH
TRBV27 | ASSEEGLLNTDTQY
TRBV7-8 | ASSSTSVSSGTQY
TRBV7-6 | ASSIAGGASTDTQY
TRBV20-1 | SARDSEEQF
TRBV29-1 | SVKGQENYGYT
TRBV12-3/TRBV12-4 | ASSLGSWNQPQH
TRBV14 | ASSWGRLSYEQY
TRBV7-9 | ASSRLAGARDTQY
TRBV29-1 | SVRAGFTGELF
TRBV20-1 | SAKSIDYWGNNEQF
TRBV10-3 | AIGQSTESNQPQH
TRBV29-1 | SVEVDRNTEAF
TRBV29-1 | SVATFETQY
TRBV7-8 | ASSLARTNAGYT
TRBV18 | ASSPSWGTNEKLF
TRBV5-1 | ASSLRGDRTYEQY
TRBV30 | AWSGATYEQY
TRBV12-3/TRBV12-4 | ASSIGQGKTQPQH
TRBV20-1 | SARDYTGTEAF
TRBV12-3/TRBV12-4 | ASSLEWTIRSDEQF
TRBV6-1 | ASFLREGYNEQF
TRBV18 | ASSPARARYTEAF